The 15 T cell receptor beta chains listed next were all sequenced from one sample in a study of blood T cell repertoires in COVID-19. Assay used: immunoSEQ multiplex PCR; TCRdb lists only in-frame clones, some missing. The sample holds about 200,000 clones, roughly 81% seen once. The sample taken for sequencing was peripheral blood. All receptors come from an elderly woman with acute or convalescent COVID-19.

The chain is built from TRBV5-1 and TRBJ2-1; 9 bases match TRBD2. Germline loops: CDR1 SGHRS, CDR2 YFSETQ. The CDR3 runs to 17 residues. With 0 bases clipped from V and 2 bases from J, the junction kept 6 bases outside the gene matches. In DNA form, the CDR3 reads TGCGCCAGCAGCTTGGCCGCGGTAGCGGGAGCCTACAATGAGCAGTTCTTC. The encoded protein is CASSLAAVAGAYNEQFF.

This clone has only a few counts. This rearrangement joins TRBV7-2 to TRBJ2-1; the match to TRBD2 covers 8 bases. Germline-derived CDR1 and CDR2 are SGHTA and FQGNSA. The CDR3 loop spans 16 amino acids. V lost 7 bases and J lost 4; bases outside the gene matches: 12. The CDR3 sequence: CASISGSGEIYNEQFF. The CDR3 nucleotides are TGTGCCAGCATCTCCGGTAGCGGGGAGATTTACAATGAGCAGTTCTTC.

The chain joins TRBV30 to TRBJ1-3; 7 positions agree with TRBD1. The CDR3 spans 14 residues. With V trimmed by 0 bases and J by 7 bases, 6 bases remained unmatched. The germline gives CDR1 GTSNPN, CDR2 SVGIG (reference sequence). As DNA, the CDR3 is TGTGCCTGGAGTGTAGGAGGGGGCTTCAACACCATATATTTT. This translates into CAWSVGGGFNTIYF.

The chain joins TRBV10-3 to TRBJ1-5; tentative D call: TRBD1 (5 bases). CDR3 size: 17 residues. Germline V gene lookup returns CDR1 ENHRY and CDR2 SYGVKD. V shed 1 base and J shed 0 bases, with 13 bases lying between them. CDR3 loop: CAISEWGREYSNQPQHF. CDR3 nucleotide sequence: TGTGCCATCAGTGAGTGGGGCCGGGAGTATAGCAATCAGCCCCAGCATTTT.

The chain combines TRBV29-1 with TRBJ2-2; 8 bases line up with TRBD1. The CDR3 sequence is 14 residues long. The V gene end was trimmed by 4 bases and the J gene end by 3 bases; junction bases not matched to a gene: 4. Germline CDR1 SQVTM, CDR2 ANQGSEA. The CDR3 DNA reads TGCAGCGTTGGACAGGGGTGGGACACCGGGGAGCTGTTTTTT. Its protein is CSVGQGWDTGELFF.

The chain combines TRBV30 with TRBJ1-5; TRBD1 matches at 10 bases. CDR1 and CDR2 (germline): GTSNPN, SVGIG (reference sequence). V trimming: 5 bases; J trimming: 6 bases; junction bases outside the gene matches: 4. This CDR3 is built from 13 residues. CDR3 bases: TGTGCCTGGGACAGGGGGCTTGGTCAGCCCCAGCATTTT. Translated: CAWDRGLGQPQHF.

A few counts support this clone. V is TRBV28 and J is TRBJ2-7, with 10 bases that match TRBD1. After removal of 4 bases from V and 3 bases from J, the junction contained 12 bases not matched to a gene. CDR1 and CDR2 from the germline V gene are MDHEN and SYDVKM. The CDR3 contains 17 residues. CDR3 protein: CASSSRTGDRGFYEQYF. The CDR3 bases are TGTGCCAGCAGTTCTAGAACCGGGGACAGGGGATTCTACGAGCAGTACTTC.

DNA of the CDR3: TGCAGCGTCATAGCGGGAGTAGGTTACGAGCAGTACTTC. This codes for CSVIAGVGYEQYF. The V call is TRBV29-1, the J call TRBJ2-7; 9 nucleotides align to TRBD2. The trim removed 6 bases at V and 4 bases at J, leaving 7 bases unmatched. This CDR3 spans 13 amino acids. Germline V gene sequence: CDR1 SQVTM, CDR2 ANQGSEA.

This clone was seen only once. The V call is TRBV18, the J call TRBJ1-1; 7 nucleotides agree with TRBD1. This CDR3 is built from 15 residues. The germline CDR1 and CDR2 sequences are KGHSH and LQKENI. Trimming removed 4 bases from V and 1 base from J; junction bases left unmatched: 6. CDR3 in amino acids: CASSLNQGGNTEAFF. The CDR3 nucleotides read TGTGCCAGCTCACTTAACCAGGGGGGGAACACTGAAGCTTTCTTT.

The chain recombines TRBV6-2 or TRBV6-3 with TRBJ1-4; no firm D call. V was pared by 4 bases and J by 8 bases, with 11 bases between. Germline V gives CDR1 MNHEY, CDR2 SVGEGT. The length of the CDR3 is 13 residues. CDR3 protein: CASSSILEEKLFF. As DNA, the CDR3 is TGTGCCAGCAGTTCGATCCTAGAGGAAAAACTGTTTTTT.

This chain connects TRBV19 to TRBJ2-7; D not resolved. Germline assignment: CDR1 LNHDA and CDR2 SQIVND (reference sequence). Trimming pared 5 bases from V and 3 bases from J, leaving 14 bases between. The CDR3 covers 14 residues. The CDR3 DNA sequence: TGTGCCAGTAGTGGCGTTGGAGAGAACTACGAGCAGTACTTC. This codes for CASSGVGENYEQYF.

CDR3 sequence: CASRGDSYNEQFF. In DNA form, the CDR3 reads TGTGCCAGCAGAGGAGACTCCTACAATGAGCAGTTCTTC. The chain uses TRBV6-5 and TRBJ2-1, with D unclear. The CDR3 loop spans 13 amino acids. V lost 6 bases to trimming and J lost 0 bases, with 6 bases between them. From germline, CDR1 is MNHEY and CDR2 SVGAGI.

The genes are TRBV7-9 and TRBJ1-1; unclear D gene. Germline V lookup: CDR1 SEHNR, CDR2 FQNEAQ (reference sequence). V gave up 2 bases and J gave up 1 base, with 8 bases separating them. CDR3 length: 14 amino acids. CDR3 amino acids: CASSLLQRNTEAFF. The DNA of the CDR3 is TGTGCCAGCAGCTTATTGCAGCGGAACACTGAAGCTTTCTTT.

Only one count was recorded for this clone. The chain combines TRBV5-1 with TRBJ2-7; a weak D match, TRBD2 (6 bases). The CDR3 is 17 residues long. V was cut by 0 bases and J by 6 bases, with 22 bases left in between. Germline loops: CDR1 SGHRS, CDR2 YFSETQ. CDR3: CASSLGRRTGTLREQYF. DNA of the CDR3: TGCGCCAGCAGCTTGGGGCGGAGGACGGGGACTCTCCGCGAGCAGTACTTC.

The chain has TRBV5-4 and TRBJ2-1; the match to TRBD2 covers 15 bases. The V and J ends lost 4 bases and 12 bases, in that order; junction bases with no gene match: 11. The CDR3 length is 16 residues. CDR1 SGHNT and CDR2 YYREEE come from the germline V gene (reference sequence). CDR3 bases: TGTGCCAGCAGCGAAGGGACTAGCGGGAGGCTGGGTGGGCAGTTCTTC. Residues: CASSEGTSGRLGGQFF. The variable domain in full, with the rest retrieved from reference TRBV5-4 and TRBJ2-1, is ETGVTQSPTHLIKTRGQQVTLRCSSQSGHNTVSWYQQALGQGPQFIFQYYREEENGRGNFPPRFSGLQFPNYSSELNVNALELDDSALYLCASSEGTSGRLGGQFFGPGTRLTVL.